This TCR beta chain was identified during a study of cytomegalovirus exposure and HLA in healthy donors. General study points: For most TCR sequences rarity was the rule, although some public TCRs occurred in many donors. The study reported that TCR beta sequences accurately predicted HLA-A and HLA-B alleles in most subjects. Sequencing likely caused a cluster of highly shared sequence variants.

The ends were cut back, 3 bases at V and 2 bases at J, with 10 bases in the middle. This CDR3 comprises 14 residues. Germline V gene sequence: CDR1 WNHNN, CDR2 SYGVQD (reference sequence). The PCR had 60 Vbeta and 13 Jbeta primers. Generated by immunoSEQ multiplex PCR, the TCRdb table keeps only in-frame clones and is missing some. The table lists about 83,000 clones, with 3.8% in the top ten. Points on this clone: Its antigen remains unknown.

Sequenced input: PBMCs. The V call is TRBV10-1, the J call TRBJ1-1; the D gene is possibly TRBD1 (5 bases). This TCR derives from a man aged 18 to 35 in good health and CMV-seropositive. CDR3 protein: CASSDPGTNTEAFF. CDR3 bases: TGCGCCAGCAGTGATCCAGGGACTAACACTGAAGCTTTCTTT.